The rows below give T cell receptor beta chains drawn from one sample of a study of shared clonotypes between healthy human individuals. TCRdb's copy holds only in-frame clones and misses some; the assay was immunoSEQ multiplex PCR. The table records over 2,000,000 clones, just under 95% of them present only once. The source material was naive CD8+ T cells from PBMCs. The receptors were gathered from a man between 18 and 29 years old in good health. Some clones in this sample may be carry-over from other donors' samples. The CDR3 runs from the conserved cysteine through the conserved F or W. Each record gives: D gene, V gene, J gene, clone size, CDR3 DNA, CDR3 protein. D genes are given only for firm matches. Clone size, where shown, is once, few, many, or a class for clones that have expanded.

TRBD2	TRBV6-1	TRBJ2-1	NA	TGTGCCAGCAGTGAAGTCCCACTAGCGGTGGGCAAGCAGTTCTTC	CASSEVPLAVGKQFF
TRBD2	TRBV9	TRBJ2-1	NA	TGTGCCAGCAGCCCCGCCGGGACTAGCGGCAATGAGCAGTTCTTC	CASSPAGTSGNEQFF
TRBD2	TRBV5-4	TRBJ2-1	NA	TGTGCCAGCAGCGAGAAGCGGGAGTCCTACAATGAGCAGTTCTTC	CASSEKRESYNEQFF
NA	TRBV5-1	TRBJ2-1	NA	TGCGCCAGCAGGACCTACAATGAGCAGTTCTTC	CASRTYNEQFF
NA	TRBV19	TRBJ2-1	NA	TGTGCCAGTAGCAGGACAGTAACTTACTTCAATGAGCAGTTCTTC	CASSRTVTYFNEQFF
TRBD2	TRBV9	TRBJ2-5	NA	TGTGCCAGCAGCGTAGGTTTCAGACTAGCCCAAGAGACCCAGTACTTC	CASSVGFRLAQETQYF
NA	TRBV6-1	TRBJ1-4	once	TGTGCCAGCAGTGAATTCCCCCAAGCAACTAATGAAAAACTGTTTTTT	CASSEFPQATNEKLFF
NA	TRBV7-9	TRBJ2-7	NA	TGTGCCAGCAGCGACAGGACTTTCTACTACGAGCAGTACTTC	CASSDRTFYYEQYF
NA	TRBV29-1	TRBJ2-1	NA	TGCAGCGTTGAAGGCAGGGTCCCCTACAATGAGCAGTTCTTC	CSVEGRVPYNEQFF
NA	TRBV27	TRBJ1-6	NA	TGTGCCAGCAGTTTATGGCAGTATAATTCACCCCTCCACTTT	CASSLWQYNSPLHF
NA	TRBV27	TRBJ1-1	NA	TGTGCCAGCAGTTTATGGGGGGTTGGGACTGAAGCTTTCTTT	CASSLWGVGTEAFF
NA	TRBV6-1	TRBJ2-1	NA	TGTGCCAGCAGTGAAGCGTGGTACAGATCAAATGAGCAGTTCTTC	CASSEAWYRSNEQFF
TRBD1	TRBV2	TRBJ2-7	NA	TGTGCCGGAGGACAGGGGACGATCCTCTACGAGCAGTACTTC	CAGGQGTILYEQYF
TRBD2	TRBV5-8	TRBJ2-5	NA	TGTGCCAGCAGCTTGTTAGCGGGAGAAGAGACCCAGTACTTC	CASSLLAGEETQYF
TRBD2	TRBV9	TRBJ2-1	NA	TGTGCCAGCAGCGGAGGGACTAGCGGCTCCTACAATGAGCAGTTCTTC	CASSGGTSGSYNEQFF
TRBD2	TRBV4-3	TRBJ2-7	NA	TGCGCCAGCAGCCAAGACTATACTAGCGGGAGTGAGTCCTACGAGCAGTACTTC	CASSQDYTSGSESYEQYF
NA	TRBV28	TRBJ2-7	NA	TGTGCCAGCAGTCCCCGGGGCAGGGGGGGGTCCTACGAGCAGTACTTC	CASSPRGRGGSYEQYF
TRBD2	TRBV5-5	TRBJ2-7	NA	TGTGCCAGCAGCTTGTTGTCTGCGGGAGGTGCCTACGAGCAGTACTTC	CASSLLSAGGAYEQYF
TRBD1	TRBV9	TRBJ2-1	NA	TGTGCCAGCAGCCCCGGGGACAGTTACAATGAGCAGTTCTTC	CASSPGDSYNEQFF
NA	TRBV30	TRBJ2-3	NA	TGTGCCTGGAGTGTAGTCGCGGGAAGCACAGATACGCAGTATTTT	CAWSVVAGSTDTQYF
NA	TRBV19	TRBJ1-2	NA	TGTGCCAGTAGGGATCCCGGACAGAACTATGGCTACACCTTC	CASRDPGQNYGYTF
NA	TRBV19	TRBJ2-1	once	TGTGCCAGTAGTATCCGGGACAATGCTAATGAGCAGTTCTTC	CASSIRDNANEQFF
NA	TRBV10-3	TRBJ2-1	NA	TGTGCCATCGGGCGGGCCGCGACCCGGGATGAGCAGTTCTTC	CAIGRAATRDEQFF
NA	TRBV7-6	TRBJ1-1	NA	TGTGCCAGCAGCCCCGACAGTTCCACGGCCACTGAAGCTTTCTTT	CASSPDSSTATEAFF
NA	TRBV7-8	TRBJ2-7	NA	TGTGCCAGCAGCTTAGTGGGGCAGGGTGGATCCTACGAGCAGTACTTC	CASSLVGQGGSYEQYF
NA	TRBV19	TRBJ2-5	NA	TGTGCCAGTAGTATTCTGGTCGGCGAGACCCAGTACTTC	CASSILVGETQYF
NA	TRBV11-2	TRBJ2-7	NA	TGTGCCAGCAGGCCTTCGTACAACTACGAGCAGTACTTC	CASRPSYNYEQYF
NA	TRBV28	TRBJ1-1	NA	TGTGCCAGCAGTCCTGGACGGTTGAACACTGAAGCTTTCTTT	CASSPGRLNTEAFF
NA	TRBV11-2	TRBJ2-3	few	TGTGCCAGCAGCTTAGGGGGGGATACGCAGTATTTT	CASSLGGDTQYF
TRBD2	TRBV5-1	TRBJ2-2	NA	TGCGCCAGCAGCCCCCACCTTCGGGAGGGCACCGGGGAGCTGTTTTTT	CASSPHLREGTGELFF
NA	TRBV28	TRBJ2-7	NA	TGTGCCAGCAGCCCTAGTAACCACGAGCAGTACTTC	CASSPSNHEQYF
NA	TRBV11-2	TRBJ2-5	NA	TGTGCCAGCAGCCTCTCACGGTCCGTGGAGACCCAGTACTTC	CASSLSRSVETQYF
TRBD1	TRBV28	TRBJ2-2	NA	TGTGCCAGCAGTGGCCGGGACAGGGACCCCGGGGAGCTGTTTTTT	CASSGRDRDPGELFF
NA	TRBV10-3	TRBJ1-5	NA	TGTGCCATCAGTGAGTCCGGTGGACAGCCCCAGCATTTT	CAISESGGQPQHF
NA	TRBV28	TRBJ1-4	NA	TGTGCCAGCAGTTACAGCGCAACTAATGAAAAACTGTTTTTT	CASSYSATNEKLFF
NA	TRBV23-1	TRBJ1-5	NA	TGCGCCAGCAGTCATAAGATTGGCAATCAGCCCCAGCATTTT	CASSHKIGNQPQHF
NA	TRBV27	TRBJ2-1	NA	TGTGCCAGCAGTGCTCCAGGGTACACCTACAATGAGCAGTTCTTC	CASSAPGYTYNEQFF
NA	TRBV6-1	TRBJ2-1	NA	TGTGCCAGCACCCCCGGGAAAGGGGCGTACAATGAGCAGTTCTTC	CASTPGKGAYNEQFF
TRBD1	TRBV27	TRBJ1-5	NA	TGTGCCAGCAGTTTCGTCGGGACAGGGGGTCCCAATCAGCCCCAGCATTTT	CASSFVGTGGPNQPQHF